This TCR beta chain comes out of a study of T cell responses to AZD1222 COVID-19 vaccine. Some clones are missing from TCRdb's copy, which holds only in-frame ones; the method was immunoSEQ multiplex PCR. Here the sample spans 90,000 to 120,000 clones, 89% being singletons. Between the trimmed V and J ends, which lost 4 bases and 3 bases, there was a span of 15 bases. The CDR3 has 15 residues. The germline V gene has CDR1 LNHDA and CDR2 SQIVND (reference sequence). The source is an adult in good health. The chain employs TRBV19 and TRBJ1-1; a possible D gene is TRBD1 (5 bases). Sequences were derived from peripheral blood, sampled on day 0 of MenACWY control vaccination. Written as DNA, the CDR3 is TGTGCCAGTAGTACTAAAACCTCGGGGCACACTGAAGCTTTCTTT. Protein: CASSTKTSGHTEAFF.